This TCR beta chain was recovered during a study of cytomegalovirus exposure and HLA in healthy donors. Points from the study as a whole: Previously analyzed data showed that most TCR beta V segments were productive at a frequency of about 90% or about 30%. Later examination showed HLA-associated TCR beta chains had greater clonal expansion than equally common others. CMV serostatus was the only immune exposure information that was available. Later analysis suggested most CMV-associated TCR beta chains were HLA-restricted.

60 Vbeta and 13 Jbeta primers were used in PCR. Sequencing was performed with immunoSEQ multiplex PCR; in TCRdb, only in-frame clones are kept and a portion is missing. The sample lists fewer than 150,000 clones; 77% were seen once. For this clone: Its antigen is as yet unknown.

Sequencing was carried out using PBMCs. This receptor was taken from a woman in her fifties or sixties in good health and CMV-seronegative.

The CDR3 DNA follows: TGTGCCAGCGTAGCGGGGGGTGGGAACGAGCAGTACTTC. This codes for CASVAGGGNEQYF. This chain links TRBV2 with TRBJ2-7, with 10 bases identical to TRBD2. The J segment lost 5 bases and the V segment lost 8 bases, leaving 6 bases of the junction unmatched. The CDR3 totals 13 residues. Germline V CDR1 and CDR2: SNHLY, FYNNEI.